The 17 T cell receptor beta chains below all came from one sample that was sequenced in a study of shared clonotypes between healthy human individuals. Positively selected for CCR7, the CD45RO-negative cells used as naive CD8 cells excluded terminally differentiated effector memory CD45RA+ cells. Clones were sequenced by immunoSEQ multiplex PCR, and TCRdb holds only the in-frame ones, with some missing. This sample has about 2.1 million clones, with approximately 92% found just once. Sequenced: naive CD8+ T cells from PBMCs. The source is a man aged 18 to 30 in good health. Some clones in this sample may be carry-over from other donors' samples.

The rearrangement uses TRBV28 and TRBJ1-4; D uncertain. Trimming removed 6 bases at V and 5 bases at J, with 19 bases between. CDR1 MDHEN and CDR2 SYDVKM come from the germline V gene. CDR3 length equals 16 residues. This chain's CDR3 is CASSRRTTLINEKLFF. The CDR3 region has the DNA TGTGCCAGCAGCCGCCGGACGACGCTGATAAATGAAAAACTGTTTTTT.

The V call is TRBV7-3, the J call TRBJ1-2; TRBD1 agrees at 9 bases. The germline V gene has CDR1 SGHTA and CDR2 FQGTGA. V shed 2 bases and J 6 bases; nucleotides not matched to a gene: 7. This CDR3 has 15 amino acids. The CDR3 region is CASSLFGTGTDGYTF. The DNA of the CDR3 is TGTGCCAGCAGCTTATTTGGGACAGGGACGGATGGCTACACCTTC.

The chain has TRBV7-8 and TRBJ2-2; no reliable D call. The CDR3 is 14 amino acids. The V end lost 5 bases, the J end lost 3 bases, and 10 bases lay between the germline ends. Germline values: CDR1 SGHVS, CDR2 FQNEAQ. The CDR3 loop reads CASSPPQYTGELFF. DNA of the CDR3: TGTGCCAGCAGCCCCCCCCAATACACCGGGGAGCTGTTTTTT.

The rearrangement joins TRBV4-3 to TRBJ2-3; D is undetermined. The V gene lost 1 base and the J gene lost 4 bases, with 6 bases spanning the gap. The CDR3 is 13 residues long. From germline, CDR1 is LGHNA and CDR2 YSLEER. CDR3 coding DNA: TGCGCCAGCAGCCAAGGGTTCCCAGATACGCAGTATTTT. Protein: CASSQGFPDTQYF.

The chain is built from TRBV25-1 and TRBJ1-2; D uncertain. Per germline, CDR1 MGHDK and CDR2 SYGVNS. The V end lost 2 bases, the J end lost 8 bases, and 6 bases lay between the germline ends. The CDR3 totals 11 residues. The CDR3 here is CASSEGVGYTF. In DNA form, the CDR3 reads TGTGCCAGCAGTGAAGGGGTGGGCTACACCTTC.

This chain connects TRBV6-5 to TRBJ1-3; 7 bases match TRBD1. V lost 6 bases and J lost 2; bases outside the gene matches: 4. The CDR3 runs to 14 residues. Germline CDR1 is MNHEY and CDR2 is SVGAGI. This CDR3 reads CASSQQGAGNTIYF. CDR3 coding DNA: TGTGCCAGCAGCCAGCAGGGGGCTGGAAACACCATATATTTT.

The chain has TRBV11-2 and TRBJ1-2; TRBD1 might be the D (5 bases). Between the trimmed V and J ends, which lost 5 bases and 4 bases, there was a span of 11 bases. Germline CDR1 and CDR2: SGHAT and FQNNGV. This CDR3 region has 13 residues. The CDR3 is CASSGRVTYGYTF. In DNA, the CDR3 is TGTGCCAGCAGCGGCAGGGTCACCTATGGCTACACCTTC.

This chain joins TRBV7-6 and TRBJ2-7; 9 nucleotides match TRBD1. V lost 5 bases, J lost 2 bases, and 7 bases stayed unmatched. Germline V gene data show CDR1 as SGHVS and CDR2 as FNYEAQ. There are 15 residues in the CDR3. The CDR3 loop reads CASSPGQGYAYEQYF. The DNA for the CDR3 is TGTGCCAGCAGCCCCGGACAGGGGTACGCCTACGAGCAGTACTTC.

The chain couples TRBV2 to TRBJ2-4; D call uncertain. V shed 7 bases and J shed 6 bases, with 10 bases lying between them. Germline values: CDR1 SNHLY, CDR2 FYNNEI. The CDR3 loop spans 12 amino acids. The CDR3 protein is CASKQSVNIQYF. Written as DNA, the CDR3 is TGTGCCAGCAAACAGTCCGTAAACATTCAGTACTTC.

A word on this clone: This same CDR3 is encoded by further DNA sequences in the sample. V and J are TRBV5-1 and TRBJ2-1; D not resolved. The germline V gene encodes CDR1 SGHRS and CDR2 YFSETQ. CDR3 length: 12 residues. With 0 bases removed from V and 6 bases from J, the gap between germline ends came to 4 bases. CDR3 in DNA: TGCGCCAGCAGCTTGGGACTCAATGAGCAGTTCTTC. It yields the protein CASSLGLNEQFF.

This clone was counted a single time. The chain recombines TRBV28 with TRBJ1-4, with 8 nucleotides matching TRBD1. Germline CDR1 reads MDHEN; CDR2 reads SYDVKM. J was trimmed by 8 bases and V by 6 bases; bases with no gene match: 14. The CDR3 runs to 16 residues. The CDR3: CASSPNEDREGEKLFF. CDR3 sequence (DNA): TGTGCCAGCAGCCCCAACGAGGACAGGGAAGGAGAAAAACTGTTTTTT.

The chain combines TRBV27 with TRBJ2-7, with D perhaps given as TRBD1 or TRBD2 (7 bases each). V was clipped by 2 bases and J by 6 bases, with 14 bases between them. This CDR3 is 14 amino acids long. The V gene's germline CDR1 is MNHEY and CDR2 SMNVEV (reference sequence). The CDR3 loop is CASSLPGGAIEQYF. Written as DNA, the CDR3 is TGTGCCAGCAGTTTACCAGGGGGGGCGATCGAGCAGTACTTC.

This rearrangement joins TRBV29-1 to TRBJ1-4; D remains ambiguous. From germline, CDR1 is SQVTM and CDR2 ANQGSEA. The CDR3 extends over 15 amino acids. Trimming shortened V by 7 bases and J by 5 bases, and 20 bases separated the two germline ends. CDR3 sequence: CSAKTTSLINEKLFF. The CDR3 region has the DNA TGCAGCGCTAAGACCACTTCACTTATAAATGAAAAACTGTTTTTT.

V gene TRBV7-9 combines with J gene TRBJ1-1; 7 nucleotides match TRBD1. This CDR3 comprises 13 residues. The V gene's germline CDR1 is SEHNR and CDR2 FQNEAQ (reference sequence). V was pared by 9 bases and J by 7 bases, with 11 bases of the junction left unmatched. The CDR3 protein is CASRGPPKNEAFF. CDR3 DNA sequence: TGTGCCAGTAGGGGGCCTCCCAAGAATGAAGCTTTCTTT.

The V call is TRBV27, the J call TRBJ2-7; either TRBD1 or TRBD2 may supply D (5 bases each). Per germline, CDR1 MNHEY and CDR2 SMNVEV (reference sequence). This CDR3 has 16 residues. V lost 2 bases and J 7 bases, leaving 21 bases between the germline ends. The CDR3 bases are TGTGCCAGCAGTTTACTACCCGGGACCGACTTTCAGGAGCAGTACTTC. It translates to CASSLLPGTDFQEQYF.

This chain uses TRBV2 with TRBJ1-4, with a tentative D call TRBD1 (5 bases). The CDR3 consists of 13 residues. Deletions cut 4 bases from V and 10 bases from J, with 13 bases between. Per the germline V gene, CDR1 is SNHLY and CDR2 is FYNNEI. CDR3 loop: CASSGAGRRKLFF. Written as DNA, the CDR3 is TGTGCCAGCAGTGGCGCAGGGAGACGAAAACTGTTTTTT.

J is TRBJ1-1 and V is TRBV18; the match to TRBD1 covers 8 bases. V was pared by 5 bases and J by 0 bases, with 8 bases of the junction left unmatched. There are 16 residues in the CDR3. The germline CDR1 and CDR2 sequences are KGHSH and LQKENI. In DNA form, the CDR3 reads TGTGCCAGCTCAGCGGACAGGGCAACAGTGAACACTGAAGCTTTCTTT. This encodes CASSADRATVNTEAFF. Complete variable domain (other parts from reference TRBV18 and TRBJ1-1): NAGVMQNPRHLVRRRGQEARLRCSPMKGHSHVYWYRQLPEEGLKFMVYLQKENIIDESGMPKERFSAEFPKEGPSILRIQQVVRGDSAAYFCASSADRATVNTEAFFGQGTRLTVV.